Each of the 16 T cell receptor beta chains below was sequenced from the same sample in a study of tumor and adjacent non-tumor tissue in lung cancer. The library came from three nested PCR rounds adapted from ARM-PCR protocols. TCRdb reprocessed the multiplex PCR reads via MiXCR and lists one record per CDR3 protein. The table has about 76,000 distinct CDR3 sequences, 65% to 75% seen once. No cell sorting was done before RNA was extracted from the tissue. The specimen was lung tumor tissue. The receptors stem from a woman aged 70 to 79 with non-small cell lung cancer.

This clonotype has more than one count but fewer than ten. The chain recombines TRBV5-1 with TRBJ1-4; D remains unclear. In germline, CDR1 is SGHRS, CDR2 YFSETQ. Trimming shortened V by 0 bases and J by 4 bases, and 7 bases separated the two germline ends. CDR3 length equals 14 residues. CDR3 sequence reads: CASSLVGNNEKLFF. The DNA for the CDR3 is TGCGCCAGCAGCTTGGTGGGAAATAATGAAAAACTGTTTTTT.

On this clonotype itself: Relative to the germline gene, one junction end is altered; a read error may explain this. The rearrangement uses TRBV11-3 and TRBJ1-1; D gene unclear. CDR1 SGHNT and CDR2 YENEEA come from the germline V gene. This CDR3 is 14 amino acids long. In nucleotides, the CDR3 is TGTCCCAGCAGCTTCGGAGAAACAAACACTGAAGCTTTCTTT. This gives the protein CPSSFGETNTEAFF.

The chain links TRBV20-1 to TRBJ1-5, with TRBD1 identical over 9 bases. The germline V gene encodes CDR1 DFQATT and CDR2 SNEGSKA (reference sequence). V trimming: 6 bases; J trimming: 3 bases; junction bases outside the gene matches: 6. This CDR3 has 14 residues. The CDR3 coding sequence is TGCAGTGCAACCGGGACAGGGCCCAATCAGCCCCAGCATTTT. Translating it yields CSATGTGPNQPQHF.

The chain links TRBV5-1 to TRBJ1-3; no firm D call. The germline V gene has CDR1 SGHRS and CDR2 YFSETQ. Between the trimmed V and J ends, which lost 2 bases and 2 bases, there was a span of 23 bases. The CDR3 length is 19 residues. CDR3 region: CASSLNTDRRSQTGNTIYF. The CDR3 nucleotides are TGCGCCAGCAGCTTAAACACGGACCGAAGAAGCCAAACTGGAAACACCATATATTTT.

For this clonotype: One end of the junction varies from germline; a read error may be responsible. The CDR3 sequence is CDSSEVREYTQYF. CDR3 DNA: TGTGACAGCAGTGAGGTGCGGGAATATACGCAGTATTTT. The gene calls are TRBV6-1 and TRBJ2-3; D possibly corresponds to TRBD2 (6 bases). CDR3 length equals 13 residues. Germline assignment: CDR1 MNHNS and CDR2 SASEGT.

Regarding this clonotype: The junction does not match germline at one end; this may be a read error. The J gene is TRBJ2-3, the V gene TRBV6-5; no clear D. Germline CDR1 and CDR2: MNHEY and SVGAGI. This CDR3 is built from 15 residues. The CDR3 nucleotides read TGTACCAGCAGTTACTCGTTTATGAACACAGATACGAGGTATTTT. It specifies CTSSYSFMNTDTRYF.

The chain couples TRBV7-8 to TRBJ2-3; perhaps TRBD2 as D (5 bases). V lost 9 bases, J lost 4 bases, and 23 bases lay in between. Germline CDR1 and CDR2: SGHVS and FQNEAQ. The CDR3 totals 16 residues. The CDR3 coding sequence is TGTGCCAGGAGCAACCTAGGGCTGGAGGCAGCAGATACGCAGTATTTT. Its protein is CARSNLGLEAADTQYF.

This clonotype rates as medium-sized. The rearrangement links TRBV29-1 to TRBJ2-7, with TRBD1 matching 10 bases. Germline values: CDR1 SQVTM, CDR2 ANQGSEA. The CDR3 runs 15 residues. After removal of 0 bases from V and 6 bases from J, the junction contained 8 bases not matched to a gene. CDR3 sequence: CSVEDRGTGALEQYF. DNA for the CDR3: TGCAGCGTTGAAGATCGGGGGACAGGGGCCCTCGAGCAGTACTTC.

As DNA, the CDR3 is TGCAGTGCTATCCTGCTCCGGACCACCTCCTACAATGAGCAGTTCTTC. As protein: CSAILLRTTSYNEQFF. The chain has TRBV20-1 and TRBJ2-1; D is unclear. Germline CDR1 reads DFQATT; CDR2 reads SNEGSKA (reference sequence). The CDR3 length is 16 residues. The V and J ends lost 4 bases and 0 bases respectively, with 16 bases between them.

This clonotype was seen once. This may arise from a read error, as a much more abundant clone is one base away. The chain recombines TRBV20-1 with TRBJ2-7, with a tentative D call TRBD2 (5 bases). The germline V gene encodes CDR1 DFQATT and CDR2 SNEGSKA (reference sequence). CDR3 size: 13 residues. The CDR3 reads CNARTWTDYEQYF. The CDR3, as DNA: TGCAATGCACGGACCTGGACTGACTACGAGCAGTACTTC.

This clonotype was detected only once. Since a much larger clone is just one base distant, this may be a read error. V and J are TRBV6-2 or TRBV6-3 and TRBJ2-1; D not certain. This CDR3 comprises 12 residues. Per germline, CDR1 MNHEY and CDR2 SVGEGT. In DNA form, the CDR3 reads TGTGCCAACAGTTACTCTGGGCCCGAGCAGTTCTTC. It encodes CANSYSGPEQFF.

Comments on this clonotype: With a much larger clone just one base away, this may be a read error. This rearrangement joins TRBV28 to TRBJ2-7, with 8 bases fitting TRBD2. Trimming removed 7 bases from V and 3 bases from J; junction bases left unmatched: 20. Germline loops: CDR1 MDHEN, CDR2 SYDVKM. The CDR3 spans 18 residues. The CDR3 DNA follows: TGTGCCAGCACTACTATTAGGGGGGTTCGGGGGGGTAACTACGAGCAGTACTTC. This gives the protein CASTTIRGVRGGNYEQYF.

This clonotype was recorded a few times. This may stem from a read error, because a much larger clone lies one nucleotide away. The conserved final phenylalanine or tryptophan is absent from the CDR3, which likely points to a read error. J is TRBJ2-1 and V is TRBV12-3 or TRBV12-4, with 12 positions matching TRBD2. Germline trimming cut 6 bases from V and 4 bases from J; bases unmatched to any gene: 1. The CDR3 sequence is 14 residues long. For the CDR3, the DNA is TGTGCCAGCAGCACTAGCGGGAGGTACAATGAGCAGTTCTTA. It is translated as CASSTSGRYNEQFL.

The rearrangement uses TRBV5-6 and TRBJ2-7, with D hard to call. This CDR3 comprises 13 residues. Germline lookup yields CDR1 SGHDT and CDR2 YYEEEE. V lost 8 bases and J lost 3, with 15 bases in between. This CDR3 reads CASTTVSYYEQYF. CDR3 DNA sequence: TGTGCCAGTACTACGGTTTCCTACTACGAGCAGTACTTC.

V usage is TRBV5-1 and J usage is TRBJ2-1, with TRBD2 matching over 10 bases. CDR3 length: 15 residues. V shed 8 bases, J shed 5 bases, and the junction held 10 bases outside the gene matches. Germline lookup yields CDR1 SGHRS and CDR2 YFSETQ. The CDR3 DNA reads TGCGCCAGTAAAAAACTAGCGGGAAGCGACAATGAGCAGTTCTTC. As protein: CASKKLAGSDNEQFF.

A word on this clonotype: As the CDR3 is not closed by the conserved phenylalanine or tryptophan, this likely results from a read error. The gene calls are TRBV6-5 and TRBJ2-7; 9 nucleotides agree with TRBD1. This CDR3 has 15 amino acids. The germline gives CDR1 MNHEY, CDR2 SVGAGI. This CDR3 reads CVSSYGTGQTYEQYI. The CDR3 DNA follows: TGTGTCAGCAGTTACGGGACAGGGCAAACCTACGAGCAGTACATC.